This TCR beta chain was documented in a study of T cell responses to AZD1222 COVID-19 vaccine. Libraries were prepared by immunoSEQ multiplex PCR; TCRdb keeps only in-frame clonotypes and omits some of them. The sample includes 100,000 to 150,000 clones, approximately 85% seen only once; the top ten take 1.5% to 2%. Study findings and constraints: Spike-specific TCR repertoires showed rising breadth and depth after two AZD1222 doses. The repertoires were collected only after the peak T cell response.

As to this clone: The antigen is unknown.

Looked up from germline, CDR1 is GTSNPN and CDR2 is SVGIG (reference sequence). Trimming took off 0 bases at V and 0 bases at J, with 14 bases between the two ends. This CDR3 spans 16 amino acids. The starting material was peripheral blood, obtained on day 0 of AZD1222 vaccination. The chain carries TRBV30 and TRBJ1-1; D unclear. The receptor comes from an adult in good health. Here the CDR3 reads CAWSVWVRGLNTEAFF. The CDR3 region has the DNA TGTGCCTGGAGTGTATGGGTCCGAGGGTTGAACACTGAAGCTTTCTTT. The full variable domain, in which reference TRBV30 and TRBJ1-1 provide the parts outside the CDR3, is SQTIHQWPATLVQPVGSPLSLECTVEGTSNPNLYWYRQAAGRGLQLLFYSVGIGQISSEVPQNLSASRPQDRQFILSSKKLLLSDSGFYLCAWSVWVRGLNTEAFFGQGTRLTVV.